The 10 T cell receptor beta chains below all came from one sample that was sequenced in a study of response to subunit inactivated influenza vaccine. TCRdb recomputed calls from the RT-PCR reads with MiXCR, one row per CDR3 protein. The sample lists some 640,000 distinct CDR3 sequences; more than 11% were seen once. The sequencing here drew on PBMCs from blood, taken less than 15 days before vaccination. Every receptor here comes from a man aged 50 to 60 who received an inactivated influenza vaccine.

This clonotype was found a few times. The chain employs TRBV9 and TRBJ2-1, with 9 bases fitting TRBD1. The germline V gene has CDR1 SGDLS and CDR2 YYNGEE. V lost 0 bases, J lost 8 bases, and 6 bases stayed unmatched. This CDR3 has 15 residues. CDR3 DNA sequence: TGTGCCAGCAGCGTAGAAGACAGGGGGGCCGATGAGCAGTTCTTC. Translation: CASSVEDRGADEQFF.

The CDR3 sequence: CASSLARTSGRDEQFF. CDR3 bases: TGTGCCAGCAGCTTAGCCCGGACTAGCGGGAGGGATGAGCAGTTCTTC. The chain joins TRBV11-2 to TRBJ2-1, with TRBD2 matching 15 bases. Germline V CDR1 and CDR2: SGHAT, FQNNGV. The CDR3 has 16 amino acids. V lost 1 base to trimming and J lost 8 bases; unmatched junction nucleotides: 3. Full variable domain (remainder filled in from reference TRBV11-2 and TRBJ2-1): EAGVAQSPRYKIIEKRQSVAFWCNPISGHATLYWYQQILGQGPKLLIQFQNNGVVDDSQLPKDRFSAERLKGVDSTLKIQPAKLEDSAVYLCASSLARTSGRDEQFFGPGTRLTVL.

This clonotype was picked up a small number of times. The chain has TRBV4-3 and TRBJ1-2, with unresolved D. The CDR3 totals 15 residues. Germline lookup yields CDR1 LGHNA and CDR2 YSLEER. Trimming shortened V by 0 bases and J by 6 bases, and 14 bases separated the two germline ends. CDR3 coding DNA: TGCGCCAGCAGCCAAGATTGGGGATTCGAGAATGGCTACACCTTC. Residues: CASSQDWGFENGYTF.

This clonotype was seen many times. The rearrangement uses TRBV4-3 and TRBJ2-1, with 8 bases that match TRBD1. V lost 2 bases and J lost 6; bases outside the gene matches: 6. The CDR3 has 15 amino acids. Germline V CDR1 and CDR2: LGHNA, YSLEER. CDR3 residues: CASSQNLGQGNEQFF. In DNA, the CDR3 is TGCGCCAGCAGCCAAAATCTCGGACAGGGCAATGAGCAGTTCTTC.

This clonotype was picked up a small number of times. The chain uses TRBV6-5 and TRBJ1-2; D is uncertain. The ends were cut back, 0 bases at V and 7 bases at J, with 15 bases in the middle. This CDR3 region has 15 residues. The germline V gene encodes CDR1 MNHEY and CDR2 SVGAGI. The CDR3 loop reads CASSYSLTGFGGYTF. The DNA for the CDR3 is TGTGCCAGCAGTTACTCCTTAACGGGATTTGGTGGCTACACCTTC.

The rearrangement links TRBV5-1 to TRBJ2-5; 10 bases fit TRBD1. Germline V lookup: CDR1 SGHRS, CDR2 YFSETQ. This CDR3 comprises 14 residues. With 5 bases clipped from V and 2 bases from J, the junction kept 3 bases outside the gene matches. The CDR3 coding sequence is TGCGCCAGCAGGGGACAGGGGTGGCAAGAGACCCAGTACTTC. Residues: CASRGQGWQETQYF.

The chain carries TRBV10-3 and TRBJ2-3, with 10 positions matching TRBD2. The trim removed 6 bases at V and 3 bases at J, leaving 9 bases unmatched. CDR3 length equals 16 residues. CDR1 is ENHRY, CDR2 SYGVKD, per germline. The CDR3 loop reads CAISPNSGGSTDTQYF. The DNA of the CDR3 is TGTGCCATCAGCCCAAATAGCGGGGGGAGTACAGATACGCAGTATTTT.

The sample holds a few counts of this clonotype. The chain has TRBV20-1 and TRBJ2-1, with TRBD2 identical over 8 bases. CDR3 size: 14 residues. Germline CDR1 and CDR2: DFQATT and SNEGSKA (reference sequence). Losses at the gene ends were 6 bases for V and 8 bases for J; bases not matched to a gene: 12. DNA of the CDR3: TGCAGTGCCCAACATCAGCGGGAGAGCGATGAGCAGTTCTTC. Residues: CSAQHQRESDEQFF.

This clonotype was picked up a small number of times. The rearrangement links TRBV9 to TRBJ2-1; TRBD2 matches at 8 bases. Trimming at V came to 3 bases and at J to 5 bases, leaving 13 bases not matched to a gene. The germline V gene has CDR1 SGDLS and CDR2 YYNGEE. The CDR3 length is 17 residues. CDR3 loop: CASSETGGPGPHNEQFF. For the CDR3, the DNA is TGTGCCAGCAGCGAAACGGGAGGGCCGGGGCCCCACAATGAGCAGTTCTTC. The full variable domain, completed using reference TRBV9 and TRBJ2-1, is DSGVTQTPKHLITATGQRVTLRCSPRSGDLSVYWYQQSLDQGLQFLIQYYNGEERAKGNILERFSAQQFPDLHSELNLSSLELGDSALYFCASSETGGPGPHNEQFFGPGTRLTVL.

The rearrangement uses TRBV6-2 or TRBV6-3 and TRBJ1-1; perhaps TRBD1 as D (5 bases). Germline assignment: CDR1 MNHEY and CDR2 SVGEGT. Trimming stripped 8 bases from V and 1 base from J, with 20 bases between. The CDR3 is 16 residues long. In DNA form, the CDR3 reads TGTGCCAGCTCGGGGTTCCGACCCCAGGGGAACACTGAAGCTTTCTTT. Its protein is CASSGFRPQGNTEAFF.